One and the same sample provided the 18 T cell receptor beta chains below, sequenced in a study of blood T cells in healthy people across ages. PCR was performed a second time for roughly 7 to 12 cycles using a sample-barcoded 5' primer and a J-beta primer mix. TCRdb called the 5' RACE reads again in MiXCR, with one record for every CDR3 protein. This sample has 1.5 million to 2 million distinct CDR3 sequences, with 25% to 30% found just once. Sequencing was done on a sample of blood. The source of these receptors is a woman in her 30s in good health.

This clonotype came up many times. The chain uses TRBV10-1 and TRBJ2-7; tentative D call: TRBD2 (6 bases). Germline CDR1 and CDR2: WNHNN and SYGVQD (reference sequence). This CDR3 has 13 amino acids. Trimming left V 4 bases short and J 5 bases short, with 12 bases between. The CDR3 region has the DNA TGCGCCAGCAGTGGTGGGGACTTACACGAGCAGTACTTC. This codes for CASSGGDLHEQYF.

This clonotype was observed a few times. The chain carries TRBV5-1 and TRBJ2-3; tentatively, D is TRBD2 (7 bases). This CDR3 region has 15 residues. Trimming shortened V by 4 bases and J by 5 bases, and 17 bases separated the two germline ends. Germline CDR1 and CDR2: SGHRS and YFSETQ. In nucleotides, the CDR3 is TGCGCCAGCAGCCAAGGGGGAGGGCCGGAAGATACGCAGTATTTT. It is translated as CASSQGGGPEDTQYF. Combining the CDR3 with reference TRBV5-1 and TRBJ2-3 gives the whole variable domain KAGVTQTPRYLIKTRGQQVTLSCSPISGHRSVSWYQQTPGQGLQFLFEYFSETQRNKGNFPGRFSGRQFSNSRSEMNVSTLELGDSALYLCASSQGGGPEDTQYFGPGTRLTVL.

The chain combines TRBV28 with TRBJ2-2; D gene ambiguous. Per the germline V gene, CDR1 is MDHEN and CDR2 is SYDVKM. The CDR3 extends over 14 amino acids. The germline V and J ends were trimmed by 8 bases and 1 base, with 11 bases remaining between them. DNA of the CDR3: TGTGCCAGCCTTGGGCTTTTGAACACCGGGGAGCTGTTTTTT. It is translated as CASLGLLNTGELFF.

This CDR3 is CASSEGAFEKLFF. In DNA, the CDR3 is TGCGCCAGCAGCGAGGGGGCGTTTGAAAAACTGTTTTTT. The chain links TRBV4-1 to TRBJ1-4; TRBD1 aligns across 7 bases. This CDR3 is built from 13 residues. After removal of 5 bases from V and 7 bases from J, the junction contained 4 bases not matched to a gene. Germline loops: CDR1 MGHRA, CDR2 YSYEKL.

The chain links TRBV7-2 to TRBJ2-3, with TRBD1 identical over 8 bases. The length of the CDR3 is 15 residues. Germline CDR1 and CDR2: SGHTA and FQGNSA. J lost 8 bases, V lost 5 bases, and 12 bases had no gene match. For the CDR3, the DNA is TGTGCCAGCAGCCCTGTGCAGGGGGCCGTAGGTACGCAGTATTTT. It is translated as CASSPVQGAVGTQYF.

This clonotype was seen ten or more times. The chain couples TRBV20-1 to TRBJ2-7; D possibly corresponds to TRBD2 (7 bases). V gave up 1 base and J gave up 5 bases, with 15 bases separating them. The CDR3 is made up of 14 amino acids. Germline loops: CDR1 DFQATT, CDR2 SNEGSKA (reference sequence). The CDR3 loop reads CSARGEGGPHEQYF. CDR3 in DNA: TGCAGTGCTAGAGGGGAGGGGGGCCCCCACGAGCAGTACTTC.

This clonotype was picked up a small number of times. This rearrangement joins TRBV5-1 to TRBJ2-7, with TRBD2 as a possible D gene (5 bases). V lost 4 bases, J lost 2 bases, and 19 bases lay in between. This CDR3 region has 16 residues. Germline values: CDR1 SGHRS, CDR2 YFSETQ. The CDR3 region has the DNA TGCGCCAGCAGCAGCGGTGCAGATTACGGGGCCTACGAGCAGTACTTC. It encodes CASSSGADYGAYEQYF.

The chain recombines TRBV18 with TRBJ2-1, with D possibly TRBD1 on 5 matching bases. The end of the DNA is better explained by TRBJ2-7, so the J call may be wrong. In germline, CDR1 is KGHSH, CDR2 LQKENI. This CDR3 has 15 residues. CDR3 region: CASSPDSPPSYEQYF. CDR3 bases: TGTGCCAGCTCACCCGACAGCCCCCCTTCCTACGAGCAGTACTTC.

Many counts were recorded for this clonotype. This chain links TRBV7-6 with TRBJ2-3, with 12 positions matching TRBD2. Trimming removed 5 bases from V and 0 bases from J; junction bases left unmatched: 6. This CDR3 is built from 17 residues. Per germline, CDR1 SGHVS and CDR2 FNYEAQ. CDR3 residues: CASSPLAGGTSTDTQYF. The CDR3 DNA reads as TGTGCCAGCAGCCCCCTAGCGGGGGGGACTAGCACAGATACGCAGTATTTT.

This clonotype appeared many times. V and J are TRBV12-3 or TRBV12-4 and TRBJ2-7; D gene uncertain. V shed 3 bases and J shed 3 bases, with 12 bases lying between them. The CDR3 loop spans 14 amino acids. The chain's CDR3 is CASSFNGFGYEQYF. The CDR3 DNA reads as TGTGCCAGCAGTTTTAACGGCTTTGGCTACGAGCAGTACTTC.

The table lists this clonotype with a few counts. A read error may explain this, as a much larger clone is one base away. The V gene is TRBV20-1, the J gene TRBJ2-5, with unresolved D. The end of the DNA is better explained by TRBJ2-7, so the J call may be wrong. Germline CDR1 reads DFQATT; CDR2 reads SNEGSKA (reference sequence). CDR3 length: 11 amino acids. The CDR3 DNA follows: TGCAGTGCTAGAGGGCGAGCCGAGCAGTACTTC. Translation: CSARGRAEQYF.

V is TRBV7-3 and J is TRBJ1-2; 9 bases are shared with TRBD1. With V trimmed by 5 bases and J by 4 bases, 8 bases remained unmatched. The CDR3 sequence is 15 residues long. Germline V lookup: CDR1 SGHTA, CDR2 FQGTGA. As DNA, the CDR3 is TGTGCCAGCAGCCCGAATACGGGACAGGGCTATGGCTACACCTTC. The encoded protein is CASSPNTGQGYGYTF. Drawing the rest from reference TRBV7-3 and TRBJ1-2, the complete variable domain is GAGVSQTPSNKVTEKGKYVELRCDPISGHTALYWYRQSLGQGPEFLIYFQGTGAADDSGLPNDRFFAVRPEGSVSTLKIQRTERGDSAVYLCASSPNTGQGYGYTFGSGTRLTVV.

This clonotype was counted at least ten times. CDR3 protein: CAISLGTVTYEQYF. For the CDR3, the DNA is TGTGCCATCAGCCTCGGGACAGTAACCTACGAGCAGTACTTC. The chain joins TRBV10-3 to TRBJ2-7; 7 nucleotides agree with TRBD1. Germline V lookup: CDR1 ENHRY, CDR2 SYGVKD. The CDR3 has 14 amino acids. With 6 bases clipped from V and 2 bases from J, the junction kept 7 bases outside the gene matches.

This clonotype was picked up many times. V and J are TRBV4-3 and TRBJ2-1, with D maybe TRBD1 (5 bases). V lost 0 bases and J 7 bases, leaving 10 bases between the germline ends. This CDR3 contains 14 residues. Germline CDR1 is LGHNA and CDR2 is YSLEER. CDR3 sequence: CASSQDRGLNEQFF. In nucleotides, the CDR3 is TGCGCCAGCAGCCAAGATAGGGGTCTTAATGAGCAGTTCTTC.

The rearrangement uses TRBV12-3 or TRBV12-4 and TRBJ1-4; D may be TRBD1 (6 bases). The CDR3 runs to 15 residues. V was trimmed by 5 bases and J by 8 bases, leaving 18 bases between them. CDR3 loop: CASSPLQGVGEKLFF. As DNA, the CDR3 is TGTGCCAGCAGTCCATTACAGGGCGTAGGAGAAAAACTGTTTTTT.

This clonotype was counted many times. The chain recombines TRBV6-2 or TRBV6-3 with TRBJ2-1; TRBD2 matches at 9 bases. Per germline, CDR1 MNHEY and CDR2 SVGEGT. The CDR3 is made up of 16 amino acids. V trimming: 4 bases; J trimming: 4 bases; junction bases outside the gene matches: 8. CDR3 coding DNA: TGTGCCAGCAGTTCGGCCCTAGCGGGGCCATACAATGAGCAGTTCTTC. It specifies CASSSALAGPYNEQFF.

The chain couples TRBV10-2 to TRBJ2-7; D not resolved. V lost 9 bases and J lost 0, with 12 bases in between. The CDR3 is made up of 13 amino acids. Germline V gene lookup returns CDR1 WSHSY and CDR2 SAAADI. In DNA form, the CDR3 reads TGCGCCAGTAGACCGGGCGTCTCCTACGAGCAGTACTTC. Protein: CASRPGVSYEQYF.

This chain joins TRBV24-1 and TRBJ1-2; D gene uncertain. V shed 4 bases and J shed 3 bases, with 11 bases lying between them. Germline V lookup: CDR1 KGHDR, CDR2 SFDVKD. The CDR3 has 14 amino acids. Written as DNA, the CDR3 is TGTGCCACCAGTGACGCAGGTCGGGACTATGGCTACACCTTC. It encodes CATSDAGRDYGYTF.